Shown below are 3 T cell receptor beta chains from a single sample sequenced in a study of a mutant IDH1 vaccine in newly diagnosed glioma. What these receptors recognize is not known. This sample's time point: week 11, during vaccination. Mutant IDH1 20-mer peptide, at 300 ug, made up each vaccine dose, with topical imiquimod. Assay: immunoSEQ multiplex PCR; the TCRdb copy retains only in-frame clones and omits some. In the table there are about 24,000 clones, 79% of which are singletons. This sample comprised PBMCs, obtained from a glioma patient whose treatment included an IDH1 peptide vaccine. All receptors come from a man aged 35-49 years with glioma.

This chain connects TRBV28 to TRBJ1-3; TRBD1 might be the D (5 bases). CDR1 MDHEN and CDR2 SYDVKM come from the germline V gene. The CDR3 is 14 residues long. The V end lost 5 bases, the J end lost 7 bases, and 15 bases lay between the germline ends. The CDR3: CASSIPGTANTIYF. In DNA form, the CDR3 reads TGTGCCAGCAGTATACCAGGGACCGCGAACACCATATATTTT.

V is TRBV10-3 and J is TRBJ2-1; unclear D gene. This CDR3 comprises 17 residues. Germline V gives CDR1 ENHRY, CDR2 SYGVKD. V was shortened by 0 bases and J by 0 bases, with 12 bases between the two germline ends. CDR3 sequence reads: CAISESTISSSYNEQFF. The CDR3 bases are TGTGCCATCAGTGAGTCGACAATATCGAGCTCCTACAATGAGCAGTTCTTC.

The chain carries TRBV6-5 and TRBJ1-1; D ambiguous. The CDR3 is 16 amino acids. The germline gives CDR1 MNHEY, CDR2 SVGAGI. Deletions cut 1 base from V and 0 bases from J, with 12 bases between. CDR3 residues: CASSYLGSSMNTEAFF. In DNA form, the CDR3 reads TGTGCCAGCAGTTACTTGGGCAGCTCTATGAACACTGAAGCTTTCTTT.